These 2 T cell receptor beta chains came from one sample sequenced in a study of T cells in Graves' hyperthyroidism and ophthalmopathy. Amplified regions were TCR beta CDR3 sequences from RNA transcripts. HTBI primers were used for first-round RT-PCR of the TCR CDR3. TCRdb re-derived calls from the multiplex PCR reads in MiXCR, one entry per CDR3 protein. This sample has roughly 710,000 distinct CDR3 sequences, with approximately 40% found just once. The sample consisted of blood. The source is a woman in her 40s with Graves' hyperthyroidism.

In this sample, this clonotype turned up once. This chain joins TRBV10-3 and TRBJ2-6; the match to TRBD1 covers 7 bases. V was pared by 7 bases and J by 3 bases, with 9 bases of the junction left unmatched. Germline V gene sequence: CDR1 ENHRY, CDR2 SYGVKD. The CDR3 spans 16 residues. The CDR3: CAINGAGGGGANVLTF. The CDR3, as DNA: TGTGCCATCAACGGCGCAGGGGGTGGTGGGGCCAACGTCCTGACTTTC.

On this clonotype itself: Germline and junction disagree at one end, which may indicate a read error. This chain uses TRBV5-1 with TRBJ2-2; TRBD2 might be the D (5 bases). Germline values: CDR1 SGHRS, CDR2 YFSETQ. The CDR3 extends over 10 amino acids. DNA of the CDR3: TGCGCCAGCAGTCCCGGGGAGCTGGTTTTT. This gives the protein CASSPGELVF.